The T cell receptor beta chain described here comes from a study of T cell responses to AZD1222 COVID-19 vaccine. This CDR3 contains 14 residues. V was clipped by 0 bases and J by 0 bases, with 6 bases between them. CDR1 MNHNS and CDR2 SASEGT come from the germline V gene. Produced via immunoSEQ multiplex PCR; TCRdb's table is partial and in-frame only. Of 110,000 to 150,000 clones listed, about 92% are singletons. Regarding the study as a whole: White British donors predominated, females outnumbered males, and clonal diversity was possibly underestimated. No repertoire was sampled before or during the peak T cell response, only after it. Spike-specific TCR breadth rose after two AZD1222 doses, and depth rose as well. There were vaccine-associated CD4 TCRs across spike, dominant at 160-218 and 743-854.

Remarks on this clone: Its antigen is undetermined.

This chain uses TRBV6-1 with TRBJ2-7; D unresolved. The material sequenced was peripheral blood, taken after recovery from COVID-19. This TCR was sampled from an adult who had recovered from COVID-19. The CDR3 region has the DNA TGTGCCAGCAGTGAAGCGCAGGCCTCCTACGAGCAGTACTTC. Its translation: CASSEAQASYEQYF.